This T cell receptor (beta chain) was obtained from a study of blood T cell repertoires in COVID-19. Study in general: Collection of acute and convalescent COVID-19 samples took place in the United States, Italy and Spain. Sample material is recorded as cDNA or gDNA derived from T cells, B-cell-depleted T cells, or PBMCs.

The germline V and J ends were trimmed by 2 bases and 2 bases, with 15 bases remaining between them. The CDR3 covers 16 residues. Germline assignment: CDR1 SEHNR and CDR2 FQNEAQ (reference sequence). In the original analysis: By means of reference gene primer amplification, nucleated cell counts were estimated. The repertoire was sequenced with immunoSEQ multiplex PCR; TCRdb's copy has only in-frame clones and lacks some. V and J calls and clone size follow that table, whereas D and trimming were derived from the DNA. The profile shows a few hundred thousand clones, 85% of them singletons. The V and J genes are TRBV7-9 and TRBJ2-5; a weak D match, TRBD1 (5 bases). The source is a man aged 45-65 years with active or convalescent COVID-19. The sample consisted of peripheral blood. The CDR3 DNA is TGTGCCAGCAGCTTAAGGGGCGACGGAACTCAAGAGACCCAGTACTTC. Encoded protein: CASSLRGDGTQETQYF.